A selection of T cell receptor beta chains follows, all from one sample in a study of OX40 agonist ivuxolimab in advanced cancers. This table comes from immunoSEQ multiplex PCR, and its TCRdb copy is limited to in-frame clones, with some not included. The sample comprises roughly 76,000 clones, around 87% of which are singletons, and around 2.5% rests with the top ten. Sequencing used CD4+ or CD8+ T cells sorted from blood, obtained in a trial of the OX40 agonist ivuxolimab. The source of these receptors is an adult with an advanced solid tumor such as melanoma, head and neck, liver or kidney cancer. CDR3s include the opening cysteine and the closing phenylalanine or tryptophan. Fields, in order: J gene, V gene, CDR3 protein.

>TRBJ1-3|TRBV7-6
CASSLGQGTSGNTIYF
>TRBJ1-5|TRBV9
CASSVGGYSNQPQHF
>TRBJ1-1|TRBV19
CASSIVGRGLNTEAFF
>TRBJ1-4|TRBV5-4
CASSADGRGDEKLFF
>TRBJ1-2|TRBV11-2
CASSKPQTYGYTF
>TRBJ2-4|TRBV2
CASGMGDIQYF
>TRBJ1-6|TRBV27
CASSGLTGNSYNSPLHF
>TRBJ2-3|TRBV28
CASSLGGRDTQYF
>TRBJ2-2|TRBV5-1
CASSSGFGELFF
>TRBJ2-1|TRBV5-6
CASSLETGFYNEQFF
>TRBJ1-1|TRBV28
CASSVPGLLNTEAFF
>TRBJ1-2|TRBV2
CASSEGLQGRGTIGGYTF
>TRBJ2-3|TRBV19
CASRRLAGGPDTQYF